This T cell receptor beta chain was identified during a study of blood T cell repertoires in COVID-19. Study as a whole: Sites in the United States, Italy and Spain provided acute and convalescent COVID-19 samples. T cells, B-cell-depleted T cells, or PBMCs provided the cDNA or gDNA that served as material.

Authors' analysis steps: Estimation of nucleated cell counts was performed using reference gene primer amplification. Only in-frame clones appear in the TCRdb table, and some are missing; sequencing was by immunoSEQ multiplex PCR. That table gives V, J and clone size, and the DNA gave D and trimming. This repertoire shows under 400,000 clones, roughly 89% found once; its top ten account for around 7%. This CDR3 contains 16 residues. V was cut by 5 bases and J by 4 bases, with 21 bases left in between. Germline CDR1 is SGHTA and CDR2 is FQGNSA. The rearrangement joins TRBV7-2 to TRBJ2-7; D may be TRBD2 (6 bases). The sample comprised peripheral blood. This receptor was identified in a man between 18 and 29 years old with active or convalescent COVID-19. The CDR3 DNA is TGTGCCAGCAGCACCTCGGGGGACCCGGTTTTGTACGAGCAGTACTTC. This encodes CASSTSGDPVLYEQYF.